This TCR beta chain was captured in a study of CD8 T cells in ankylosing spondylitis. General study results and limits: Apparently characteristic of ankylosing spondylitis blood was a TCR beta motif (about 8 highly homologous variants).

This clonotype was counted at least ten times. The antigen remains undetermined. TCRdb independently ran MiXCR on the 5' RACE reads; one entry per CDR3 protein. Of about 540,000 distinct CDR3 sequences listed, roughly an eighth are singletons. The germline V and J ends were trimmed by 0 bases and 7 bases, with 12 bases remaining between them. The CDR3 is made up of 14 amino acids. Looked up from germline, CDR1 is SEHNR and CDR2 is FQNEAQ (reference sequence). The V call is TRBV7-9, the J call TRBJ2-5, with D possibly being TRBD1 or TRBD2 (5 bases each). This clonotype originated in a male donor with ankylosing spondylitis. Sequenced input: blood, either unsorted or a sorted T cell fraction (not recorded which). CDR3 in DNA: TGTGCCAGCAGCTTAGCAGGGGACCCTGGGACCCAGTACTTC. Translating it yields CASSLAGDPGTQYF.